The 26 T cell receptor beta chains below were found in one sample sequenced in a study of response to subunit inactivated influenza vaccine (dated by TCRdb to the late 2010s). The receptor library was made with RT-PCR. The sequencer was an Illumina HiSeq 2500. TCRdb applied fastp at Q25 and MiXCR to the public reads, then kept only in-frame beta chains. All rows with the same CDR3 protein become a single entry with the most common DNA and genes. The sample includes roughly 650,000 distinct CDR3 sequences, with 12% to 15% observed a single time. The ten largest account for about 7.6% of the sample. Sequences were derived from PBMCs from blood, sampled about 14 days before vaccination. The receptors here all came from a man in his fifties or sixties who received an inactivated influenza vaccine. Donor details come from another sample of the same person, matched by shared clones.

This clonotype was observed many times. The J gene is TRBJ2-5, the V gene TRBV20-1; possible D gene TRBD1, 5 bases. Germline CDR1 is DFQATT and CDR2 is SNEGSKA (reference sequence). This CDR3 region has 15 residues. Trimming took 5 bases from V and 2 from J, leaving 18 bases between them. DNA of the CDR3: TGCAGTGCTTCCATCAGGAAGACAGTGCAAGAGACCCAGTACTTC. This translates into CSASIRKTVQETQYF.

This clonotype was counted only a few times. The chain recombines TRBV28 with TRBJ1-6, with unresolved D. The V end lost 5 bases, the J end lost 10 bases, and 18 bases lay between the germline ends. CDR1 is MDHEN and CDR2 is SYDVKM in the germline V gene. This CDR3 spans 15 amino acids. CDR3 in amino acids: CASSPQDGLSSPLHF. CDR3 coding DNA: TGTGCCAGCAGTCCGCAGGACGGACTCAGCTCACCCCTCCACTTT.

The chain combines TRBV6-2 or TRBV6-3 with TRBJ2-5; D remains ambiguous. This CDR3 is 15 amino acids long. Germline V gene data show CDR1 as MNHEY and CDR2 as SVGEGT. Trimming left V 0 bases short and J 5 bases short, with 13 bases between. This CDR3 is CASSYSRSRRETQYF. CDR3 DNA sequence: TGTGCCAGCAGTTACTCGAGGAGTAGAAGGGAGACCCAGTACTTC.

This clonotype has a handful of counts. V usage is TRBV4-2 and J usage is TRBJ2-7; D is possibly TRBD1 or TRBD2 (5 bases each). CDR1 is LGHNA and CDR2 is YNFKEQ in the germline V gene. The V end lost 1 base, the J end lost 2 bases, and 9 bases lay between the germline ends. The CDR3 loop spans 14 amino acids. In DNA, the CDR3 is TGTGCCAGCAGCCAAGTGGGGACCCCCTACGAGCAGTACTTC. It yields the protein CASSQVGTPYEQYF.

This rearrangement joins TRBV6-5 to TRBJ2-7; TRBD2 agrees at 8 bases. CDR1 and CDR2 from the germline V gene are MNHEY and SVGAGI. The CDR3 runs 15 residues. V trimming: 0 bases; J trimming: 4 bases; junction bases outside the gene matches: 5. The CDR3 region has the DNA TGTGCCAGCAGTTACTCGCCTAGCGGGTCGTACGAGCAGTACTTC. Encoded protein: CASSYSPSGSYEQYF.

The chain is built from TRBV12-3 or TRBV12-4 and TRBJ1-1, with TRBD1 as a possible D gene (6 bases). V lost 1 base to trimming and J lost 0 bases, with 9 bases between them. The CDR3 is 15 residues long. The CDR3 nucleotides read TGTGCCAGCAGTTTAGAGACAGGAGTGAACACTGAAGCTTTCTTT. Protein sequence: CASSLETGVNTEAFF.

This clonotype has a count of ten or more. The gene calls are TRBV28 and TRBJ1-3; D not certain. Trimming pared 10 bases from V and 1 base from J, leaving 5 bases between. The length of the CDR3 is 11 residues. Germline V gives CDR1 MDHEN, CDR2 SYDVKM. In nucleotides, the CDR3 is TGTGCCACCATATCTGGAAACACCATATATTTT. It is translated as CATISGNTIYF.

V usage is TRBV10-2 and J usage is TRBJ2-7; D call uncertain. The V gene lost 3 bases and the J gene lost 0 bases, with 9 bases spanning the gap. The CDR3 has 14 residues. CDR1 and CDR2 (germline): WSHSY, SAAADI. CDR3 sequence: CASSDGLSSYEQYF. In nucleotides, the CDR3 is TGCGCCAGCAGTGACGGGCTGAGCTCCTACGAGCAGTACTTC.

The J gene is TRBJ1-1, the V gene TRBV28, with 8 bases fitting TRBD1. The CDR3 totals 14 residues. V was pared by 3 bases and J by 4 bases, with 4 bases of the junction left unmatched. Germline assignment: CDR1 MDHEN and CDR2 SYDVKM. Here the CDR3 DNA reads TGTGCCAGCAGTTTCCAGGGGGCCCTCACTGAAGCTTTCTTT. The encoded protein is CASSFQGALTEAFF.

The chain recombines TRBV5-5 with TRBJ1-5; TRBD1 matches at 9 bases. The V gene's germline CDR1 is SGHKS and CDR2 YYEKEE (reference sequence). CDR3 length: 16 residues. The V gene end was trimmed by 4 bases and the J gene end by 1 base; junction bases not matched to a gene: 6. The CDR3 DNA is TGTGCCAGCAGCCCGACGGGACAGGGAAGCAATCAGCCCCAGCATTTT. It specifies CASSPTGQGSNQPQHF.

This clonotype was observed a few times. The chain carries TRBV6-5 and TRBJ2-5; 8 bases line up with TRBD1. In germline, CDR1 is MNHEY, CDR2 SVGAGI. After removal of 2 bases from V and 4 bases from J, the junction contained 12 bases not matched to a gene. CDR3 length: 17 amino acids. This CDR3 is CASSYMRQGFEGETQYF. CDR3 bases: TGTGCCAGCAGTTACATGAGACAGGGGTTCGAGGGAGAGACCCAGTACTTC.

This clonotype was seen repeatedly, ten times or more. The V and J genes are TRBV4-2 and TRBJ2-5; 9 bases map to TRBD2. The germline V gene encodes CDR1 LGHNA and CDR2 YNFKEQ. The CDR3 consists of 20 residues. Losses at the gene ends were 4 bases for V and 5 bases for J; bases not matched to a gene: 23. The CDR3 sequence is CASSPSRTGVSGGRLETQYF. For the CDR3, the DNA is TGTGCCAGCAGCCCCTCTAGGACCGGGGTCAGCGGGGGGCGTTTGGAGACCCAGTACTTC.

This clonotype came up a few times. This chain joins TRBV11-2 and TRBJ2-1; D is unresolved. V was cut by 0 bases and J by 10 bases, with 7 bases left in between. This CDR3 has 12 residues. Germline V gene lookup returns CDR1 SGHAT and CDR2 FQNNGV. The CDR3, as DNA: TGTGCCAGCAGCTTAGACGGTCAGGAGCAGTTCTTC. The encoded protein is CASSLDGQEQFF.

This clonotype turned up a few times. V is TRBV19 and J is TRBJ2-1; no clear D gene. The CDR3 consists of 15 residues. Germline assignment: CDR1 LNHDA and CDR2 SQIVND (reference sequence). V lost 6 bases and J 0 bases, leaving 12 bases between the germline ends. The CDR3 protein is CASRAISSSYNEQFF. CDR3 coding DNA: TGTGCCAGTAGGGCTATTTCGAGCTCCTACAATGAGCAGTTCTTC.

In its sample, this clonotype was seen many times. The V call is TRBV6-2 or TRBV6-3, the J call TRBJ2-2, with TRBD2 matching over 7 bases. CDR3 size: 17 residues. The V gene's germline CDR1 is MNHEY and CDR2 SVGEGT. V lost 5 bases, J lost 0 bases, and 9 bases stayed unmatched. The CDR3 sequence: CASSPALLASNTGELFF. The CDR3 DNA is TGTGCCAGCAGTCCAGCCCTACTAGCGTCGAACACCGGGGAGCTGTTTTTT.

This clonotype appeared a few times. The rearrangement uses TRBV12-3 or TRBV12-4 and TRBJ2-1; a weak D match, TRBD1 (6 bases). The CDR3 spans 12 residues. V lost 7 bases and J 13 bases, leaving 17 bases between the germline ends. The CDR3 sequence is CASTVVPRGQFF. CDR3 bases: TGTGCCAGCACGGTAGTCCCCAGGGGCCAGTTCTTC.

The rearrangement links TRBV29-1 to TRBJ2-7; D unresolved. CDR3 length: 12 amino acids. Between the trimmed V and J ends, which lost 4 bases and 0 bases, there was a span of 7 bases. Germline CDR1 reads SQVTM; CDR2 reads ANQGSEA. The CDR3, as DNA: TGCAGCGTTGGACACAACTCCTACGAGCAGTACTTC. Translation gives CSVGHNSYEQYF.

The rearrangement links TRBV7-9 to TRBJ2-1; D uncertain. V lost 1 base and J lost 12, with 7 bases in between. Germline V lookup: CDR1 SEHNR, CDR2 FQNEAQ (reference sequence). The CDR3 has 11 amino acids. This CDR3 reads CASSLGDGQFF. The CDR3 DNA reads as TGTGCCAGCAGCTTAGGCGACGGGCAGTTCTTC.

The table lists this clonotype with a few counts. V gene TRBV3-1 combines with J gene TRBJ2-1; no clear D gene. Per the germline V gene, CDR1 is LGHDT and CDR2 is YNNKEL (reference sequence). The CDR3 length is 14 residues. V was cut by 0 bases and J by 8 bases, with 11 bases left in between. The CDR3 DNA sequence: TGTGCCAGCAGCCAAGATTCAAGCGTCTATGAGCAGTTCTTC. As protein: CASSQDSSVYEQFF.

This clonotype was detected a few times. The rearrangement uses TRBV20-1 and TRBJ2-3; 10 nucleotides line up with TRBD2. The V gene's germline CDR1 is DFQATT and CDR2 SNEGSKA (reference sequence). The trim removed 6 bases at V and 4 bases at J, leaving 10 bases unmatched. This CDR3 has 15 amino acids. CDR3 region: CSALEAGGPSDTQYF. CDR3 DNA: TGCAGTGCCCTGGAAGCGGGGGGGCCCTCAGATACGCAGTATTTT.

The rearrangement uses TRBV20-1 and TRBJ2-7; D may correspond to TRBD1 or TRBD2 (6 bases each). Germline V gene lookup returns CDR1 DFQATT and CDR2 SNEGSKA (reference sequence). This CDR3 has 14 residues. V was cut by 5 bases and J by 5 bases, with 19 bases left in between. CDR3 amino acids: CSAGSGGRDDEQYF. The CDR3 DNA sequence: TGCAGTGCTGGGAGTGGGGGGCGCGATGACGAGCAGTACTTC.

This chain connects TRBV4-2 to TRBJ2-7, with D unresolved. The CDR3 contains 15 residues. V lost 0 bases to trimming and J lost 4 bases, with 13 bases between them. CDR1 is LGHNA, CDR2 YNFKEQ, per germline. CDR3 loop: CASSQEKVLGYEQYF. The CDR3 DNA reads as TGTGCCAGCAGCCAAGAAAAGGTTCTGGGATACGAGCAGTACTTC.

J is TRBJ2-3 and V is TRBV5-1, with a tentative D call TRBD1 (6 bases). The length of the CDR3 is 15 residues. The germline V and J ends were trimmed by 3 bases and 6 bases, with 17 bases remaining between them. From germline, CDR1 is SGHRS and CDR2 YFSETQ. Here the CDR3 reads CASSSTGSRMDTQYF. CDR3 nucleotide sequence: TGCGCCAGCAGCTCCACAGGGAGTAGGATGGATACGCAGTATTTT.

This clonotype was detected ten times or more. The V and J genes are TRBV4-2 and TRBJ2-3, with a tentative D call TRBD1 (5 bases). The V and J ends lost 1 base and 6 bases respectively, with 14 bases between them. Germline V CDR1 and CDR2: LGHNA, YNFKEQ. The CDR3 runs to 15 residues. In DNA, the CDR3 is TGTGCCAGCAGCCAAGGAAGTGGGGCGCCGGATACGCAGTATTTT. Translation gives CASSQGSGAPDTQYF.

This clonotype was picked up a small number of times. The chain has TRBV7-2 and TRBJ2-7; 13 bases fit TRBD2. Trimming removed 5 bases from V and 4 bases from J; junction bases left unmatched: 5. The germline V gene encodes CDR1 SGHTA and CDR2 FQGNSA. The CDR3 is 15 amino acids. The CDR3 protein is CASSGRTSGSYEQYF. The CDR3 DNA reads as TGTGCCAGCAGCGGGCGGACTAGCGGGAGTTACGAGCAGTACTTC.

This clonotype was found a few times. The rearrangement links TRBV5-1 to TRBJ2-2; D is undetermined. The CDR3 contains 15 residues. Deletions cut 4 bases from V and 5 bases from J, with 15 bases between. The V gene's germline CDR1 is SGHRS and CDR2 YFSETQ. CDR3 nucleotides: TGCGCCAGCAGCCAGAACATCGGGTCGACCGGGGAGCTGTTTTTT. It encodes CASSQNIGSTGELFF.